This T cell receptor beta chain was observed in a study of response to subunit inactivated influenza vaccine. Study-wide points: It was the authors' suggestion that each seasonal influenza vaccination recruits few new T cells.

Comments on this clonotype: Its antigen is not known.

V was cut by 1 base and J by 7 bases, with 8 bases left in between. The CDR3 consists of 14 residues. Germline V lookup: CDR1 SEHNR, CDR2 FQNEAQ (reference sequence). MiXCR, run by TCRdb on the RT-PCR reads, gives a single entry per CDR3 protein. Of roughly 500,000 distinct CDR3 sequences listed, 15% to 20% were seen once; the top ten hold around 3%. The gene calls are TRBV7-9 and TRBJ1-6; D is unresolved. This specimen consisted of CD4+ T cells sorted from PBMCs, obtained roughly 24 months after vaccination. The TCR sequence derives from a man between 50 and 69 years old who received an inactivated influenza vaccine. The CDR3 coding sequence is TGTGCCAGCAGCTTAGGTTCGGTAAATTCACCCCTCCACTTT. The encoded protein is CASSLGSVNSPLHF.